This T cell receptor (beta chain) was identified during a study of tumor-infiltrating lymphocytes in primary liver carcinoma. Study-level points and caveats: Tumors reached a significantly greater top-250-clone fraction than blood did (p = 0.039).

This clonotype occurred once. Its antigen is not identified. An end of the junction does not agree with germline; a read error may underlie this. The CDR3 is 19 amino acids. The germline gives CDR1 LGHNA, CDR2 YSLEER. Out of unsorted whole blood came the blood RNA, and germline DNA was extracted as well. cDNA specific to TCR beta was made from 500 ng of total RNA, with a constant-region primer employed for priming. Each TCR beta library was derived from three nested multiplex PCR rounds that employed slightly modified ARM-PCR. In the first two PCR rounds, TRBV1-TRBV30 forward primers were paired with a C-beta reverse primer, and each round lasted approximately 9 cycles. TCRdb itself ran the multiplex PCR reads through MiXCR, one entry per CDR3 protein. This table has fewer than 400,000 distinct CDR3 sequences, 55% to 65% appearing once.

The chain combines TRBV4-3 with TRBJ2-6; D call uncertain. The origin of this receptor is a man between 35 and 55 years old with primary liver carcinoma and hepatitis B virus infection. Sequences were obtained from peripheral blood. CDR3 DNA: TGCGCCAGCAGCCAAGATGATATCCAGATTCGCTCTGGGCCCAACGTCCTGACTTTC. As protein: CASSQDDIQIRSGPNVLTF.